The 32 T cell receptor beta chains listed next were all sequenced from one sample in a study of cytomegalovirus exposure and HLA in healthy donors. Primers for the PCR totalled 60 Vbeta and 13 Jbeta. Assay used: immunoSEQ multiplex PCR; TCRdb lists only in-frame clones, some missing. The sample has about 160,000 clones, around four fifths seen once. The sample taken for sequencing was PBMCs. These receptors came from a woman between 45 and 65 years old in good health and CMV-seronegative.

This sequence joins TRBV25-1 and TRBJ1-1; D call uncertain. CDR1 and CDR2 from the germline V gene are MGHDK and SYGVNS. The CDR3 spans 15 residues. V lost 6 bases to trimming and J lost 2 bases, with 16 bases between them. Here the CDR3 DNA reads TGTGCCAGCAGAGACTACAAGAAGGATAACACTGAAGCTTTCTTT. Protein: CASRDYKKDNTEAFF.

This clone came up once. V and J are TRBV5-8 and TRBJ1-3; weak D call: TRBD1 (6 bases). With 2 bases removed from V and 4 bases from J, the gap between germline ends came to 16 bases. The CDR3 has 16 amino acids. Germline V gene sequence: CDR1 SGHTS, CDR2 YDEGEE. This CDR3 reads CASSFRGRGTGNTIYF. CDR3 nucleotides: TGTGCCAGCAGCTTTCGCGGCAGGGGTACAGGAAACACCATATATTTT.

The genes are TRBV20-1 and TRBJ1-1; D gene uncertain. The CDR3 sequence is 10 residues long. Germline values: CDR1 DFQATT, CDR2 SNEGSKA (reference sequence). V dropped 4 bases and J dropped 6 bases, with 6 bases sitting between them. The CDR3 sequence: CSAISPEAFF. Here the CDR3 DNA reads TGCAGTGCTATTAGTCCTGAAGCTTTCTTT.

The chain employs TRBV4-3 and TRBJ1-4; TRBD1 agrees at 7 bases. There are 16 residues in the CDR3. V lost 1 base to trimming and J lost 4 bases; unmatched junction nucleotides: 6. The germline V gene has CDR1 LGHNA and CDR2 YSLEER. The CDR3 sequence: CASSQAGTANNEKLFF. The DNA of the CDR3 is TGCGCCAGCAGCCAAGCCGGGACAGCAAATAATGAAAAACTGTTTTTT.

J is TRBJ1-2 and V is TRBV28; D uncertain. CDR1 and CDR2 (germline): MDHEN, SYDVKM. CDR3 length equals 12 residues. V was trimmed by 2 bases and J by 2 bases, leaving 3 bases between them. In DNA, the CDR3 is TGTGCCAGCAGTTTACAGAACTATGGCTACACCTTC. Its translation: CASSLQNYGYTF.

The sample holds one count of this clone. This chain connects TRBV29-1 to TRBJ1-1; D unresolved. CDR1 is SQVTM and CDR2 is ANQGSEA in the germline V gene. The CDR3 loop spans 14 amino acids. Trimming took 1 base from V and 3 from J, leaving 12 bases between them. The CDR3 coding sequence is TGCAGCGTTGAAGTACGGGGAGGCGACACTGAAGCTTTCTTT. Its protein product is CSVEVRGGDTEAFF.

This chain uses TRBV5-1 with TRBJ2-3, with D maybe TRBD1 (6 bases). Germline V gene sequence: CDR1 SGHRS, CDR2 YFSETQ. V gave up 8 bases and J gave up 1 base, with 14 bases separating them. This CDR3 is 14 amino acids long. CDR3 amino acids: CASSTTGRTDTQYF. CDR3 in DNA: TGCGCCAGTTCCACGACAGGCCGCACAGATACGCAGTATTTT.

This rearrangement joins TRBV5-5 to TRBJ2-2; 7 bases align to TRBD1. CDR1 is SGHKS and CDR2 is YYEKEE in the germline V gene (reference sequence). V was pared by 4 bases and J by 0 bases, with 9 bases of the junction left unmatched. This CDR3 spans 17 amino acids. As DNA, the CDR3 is TGTGCCAGCAGCCAAGTAGGGACAGCAGCGAACACCGGGGAGCTGTTTTTT. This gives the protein CASSQVGTAANTGELFF. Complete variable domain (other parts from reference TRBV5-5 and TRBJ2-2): DAGVTQSPTHLIKTRGQQVTLRCSPISGHKSVSWYQQVLGQGPQFIFQYYEKEERGRGNFPDRFSARQFPNYSSELNVNALLLGDSALYLCASSQVGTAANTGELFFGEGSRLTVL.

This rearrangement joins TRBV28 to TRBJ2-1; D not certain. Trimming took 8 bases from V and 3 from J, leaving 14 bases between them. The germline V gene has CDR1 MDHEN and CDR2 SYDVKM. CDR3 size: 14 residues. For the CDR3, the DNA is TGTGCCAGCTCTAAGCGCTCGGGCTACAATGAGCAGTTCTTC. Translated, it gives CASSKRSGYNEQFF.

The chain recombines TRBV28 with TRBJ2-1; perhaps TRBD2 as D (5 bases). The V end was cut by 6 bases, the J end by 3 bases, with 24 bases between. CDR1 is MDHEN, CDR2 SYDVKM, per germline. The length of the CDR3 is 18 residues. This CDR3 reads CASSTLEVRGFLYNEQFF. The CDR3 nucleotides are TGTGCCAGCAGCACCCTGGAGGTACGGGGTTTTCTCTACAATGAGCAGTTCTTC.

The CDR3: CAITVGNTEAFF. The CDR3 nucleotides are TGTGCCATCACAGTCGGCAACACTGAAGCTTTCTTT. The chain carries TRBV2 and TRBJ1-1; D gene unclear. The CDR3 has 12 amino acids. Trimming cost V 10 bases and J 2 bases, with 11 bases left between them. Germline V gene lookup returns CDR1 SNHLY and CDR2 FYNNEI.

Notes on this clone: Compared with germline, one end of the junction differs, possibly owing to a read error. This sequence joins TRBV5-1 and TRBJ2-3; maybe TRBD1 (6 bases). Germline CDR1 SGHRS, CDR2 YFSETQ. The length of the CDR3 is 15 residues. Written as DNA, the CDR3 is TGCACCAGCAGCTTGCAGGGGAATATGGAAGATACGCAGTATTTT. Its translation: CTSSLQGNMEDTQYF.

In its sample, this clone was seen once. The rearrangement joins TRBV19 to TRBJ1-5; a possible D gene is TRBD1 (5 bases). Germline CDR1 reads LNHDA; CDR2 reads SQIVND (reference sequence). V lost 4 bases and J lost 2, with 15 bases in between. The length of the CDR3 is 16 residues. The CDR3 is CASSSPQGWGNQPQHF. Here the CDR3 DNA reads TGTGCCAGTAGTAGCCCCCAGGGTTGGGGCAATCAGCCCCAGCATTTT. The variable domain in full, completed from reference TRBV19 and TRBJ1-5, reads DGGITQSPKYLFRKEGQNVTLSCEQNLNHDAMYWYRQDPGQGLRLIYYSQIVNDFQKGDIAEGYSVSREKKESFPLTVTSAQKNPTAFYLCASSSPQGWGNQPQHFGDGTRLSIL.

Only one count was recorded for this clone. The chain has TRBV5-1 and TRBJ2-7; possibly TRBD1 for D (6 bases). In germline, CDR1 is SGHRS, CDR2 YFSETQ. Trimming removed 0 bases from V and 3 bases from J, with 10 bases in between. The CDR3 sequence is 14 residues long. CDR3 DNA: TGCGCCAGCAGCTTGGCTGGGGGCGGCTACGAGCAGTACTTC. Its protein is CASSLAGGGYEQYF.

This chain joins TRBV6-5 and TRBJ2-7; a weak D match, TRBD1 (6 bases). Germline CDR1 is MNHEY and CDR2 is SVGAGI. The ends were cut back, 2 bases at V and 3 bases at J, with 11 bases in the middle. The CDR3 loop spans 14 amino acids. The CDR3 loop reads CASSYRDIYYEQYF. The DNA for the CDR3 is TGTGCCAGCAGTTACCGGGACATCTACTACGAGCAGTACTTC.

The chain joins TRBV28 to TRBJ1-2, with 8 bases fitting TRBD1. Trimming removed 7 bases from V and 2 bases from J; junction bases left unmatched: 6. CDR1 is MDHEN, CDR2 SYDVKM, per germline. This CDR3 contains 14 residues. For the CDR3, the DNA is TGTGCCAGCATAAGGACAGGGCCCAACTATGGCTACACCTTC. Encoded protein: CASIRTGPNYGYTF.

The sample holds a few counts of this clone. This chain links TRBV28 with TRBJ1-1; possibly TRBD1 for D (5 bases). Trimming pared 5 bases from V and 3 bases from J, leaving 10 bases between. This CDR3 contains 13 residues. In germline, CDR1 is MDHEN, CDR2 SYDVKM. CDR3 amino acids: CASSLRQHTEAFF. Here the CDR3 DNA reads TGTGCCAGCAGTCTAAGACAGCACACTGAAGCTTTCTTT.

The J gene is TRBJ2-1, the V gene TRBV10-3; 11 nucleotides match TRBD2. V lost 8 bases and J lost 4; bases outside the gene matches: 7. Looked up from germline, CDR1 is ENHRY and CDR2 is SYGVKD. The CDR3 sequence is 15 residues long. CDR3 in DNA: TGTGCCATCTATCCAGGACTAGCGGGTTACAATGAGCAGTTCTTC. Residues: CAIYPGLAGYNEQFF.

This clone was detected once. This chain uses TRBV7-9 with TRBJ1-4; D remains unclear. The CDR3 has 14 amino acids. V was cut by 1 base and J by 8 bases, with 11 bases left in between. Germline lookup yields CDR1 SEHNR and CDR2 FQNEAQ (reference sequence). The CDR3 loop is CASSLVLTGEKLFF. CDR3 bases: TGTGCCAGCAGCTTAGTTCTGACGGGGGAAAAACTGTTTTTT.

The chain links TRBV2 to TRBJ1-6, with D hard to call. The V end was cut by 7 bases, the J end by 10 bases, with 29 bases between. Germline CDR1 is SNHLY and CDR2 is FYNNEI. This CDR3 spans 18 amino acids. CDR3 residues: CASTDSRSVGRVGSPLHF. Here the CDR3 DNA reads TGTGCCAGCACGGACTCCCGCAGTGTAGGAAGGGTAGGCTCACCCCTCCACTTT.

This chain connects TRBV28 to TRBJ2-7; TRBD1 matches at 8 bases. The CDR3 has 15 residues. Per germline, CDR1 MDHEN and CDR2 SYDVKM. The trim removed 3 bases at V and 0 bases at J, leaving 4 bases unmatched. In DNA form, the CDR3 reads TGTGCCAGCAGTTTTCGGGACAGGATCTCCTACGAGCAGTACTTC. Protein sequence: CASSFRDRISYEQYF.

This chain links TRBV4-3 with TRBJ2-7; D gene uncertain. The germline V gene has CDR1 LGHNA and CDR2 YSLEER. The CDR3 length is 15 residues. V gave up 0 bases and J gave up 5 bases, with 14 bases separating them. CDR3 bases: TGCGCCAGCAGCCAAGAATGGCTCCTTTTTGACGAGCAGTACTTC. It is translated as CASSQEWLLFDEQYF.

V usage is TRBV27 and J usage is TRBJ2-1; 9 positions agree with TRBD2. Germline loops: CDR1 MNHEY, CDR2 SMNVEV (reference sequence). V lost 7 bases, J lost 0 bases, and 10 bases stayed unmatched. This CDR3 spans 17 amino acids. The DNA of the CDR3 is TGTGCCAGCACCTCTCCGGCGACTAGCGGCTCCTACAATGAGCAGTTCTTC. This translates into CASTSPATSGSYNEQFF.

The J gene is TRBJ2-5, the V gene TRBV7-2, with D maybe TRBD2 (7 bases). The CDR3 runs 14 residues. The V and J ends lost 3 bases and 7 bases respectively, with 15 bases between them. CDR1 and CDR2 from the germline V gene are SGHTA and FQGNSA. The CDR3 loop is CASSLGAPGGTQYF. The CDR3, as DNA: TGTGCCAGCAGCTTGGGGGCCCCGGGAGGGACCCAGTACTTC.

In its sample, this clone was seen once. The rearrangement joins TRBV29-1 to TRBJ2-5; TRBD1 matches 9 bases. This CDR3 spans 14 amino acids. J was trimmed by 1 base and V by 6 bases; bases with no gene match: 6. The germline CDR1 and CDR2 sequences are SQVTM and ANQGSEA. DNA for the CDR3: TGCAGCGTACCGACAGGGGGACTCCAAGAGACCCAGTACTTC. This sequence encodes CSVPTGGLQETQYF. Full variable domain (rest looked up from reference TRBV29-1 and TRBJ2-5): SAVISQKPSRDICQRGTSLTIQCQVDSQVTMMFWYRQQPGQSLTLIATANQGSEATYESGFVIDKFPISRPNLTFSTLTVSNMSPEDSSIYLCSVPTGGLQETQYFGPGTRLLVL.

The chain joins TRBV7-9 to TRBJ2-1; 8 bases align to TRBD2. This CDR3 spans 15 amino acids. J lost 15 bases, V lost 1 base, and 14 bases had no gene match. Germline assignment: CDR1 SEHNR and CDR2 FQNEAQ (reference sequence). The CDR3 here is CASSLGGLAGLVWFF. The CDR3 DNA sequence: TGTGCCAGCAGCTTAGGCGGCCTAGCGGGTTTGGTGTGGTTCTTC.

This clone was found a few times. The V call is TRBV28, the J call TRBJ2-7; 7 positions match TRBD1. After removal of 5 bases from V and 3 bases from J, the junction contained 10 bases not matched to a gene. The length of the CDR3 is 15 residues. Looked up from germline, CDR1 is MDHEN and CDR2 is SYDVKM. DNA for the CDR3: TGTGCCAGCAGTCCTTGGGACAGCCCGAGCTACGAGCAGTACTTC. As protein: CASSPWDSPSYEQYF.

The CDR3 reads CASSLIPLAPGANVLTF. The CDR3 nucleotides read TGTGCCAGCAGCTTAATCCCCCTAGCCCCTGGGGCCAACGTCCTGACTTTC. This chain joins TRBV7-3 and TRBJ2-6; TRBD2 might be the D (5 bases). The CDR3 sequence is 17 residues long. Trimming shortened V by 1 base and J by 2 bases, and 12 bases separated the two germline ends. CDR1 and CDR2 (germline): SGHTA, FQGTGA.

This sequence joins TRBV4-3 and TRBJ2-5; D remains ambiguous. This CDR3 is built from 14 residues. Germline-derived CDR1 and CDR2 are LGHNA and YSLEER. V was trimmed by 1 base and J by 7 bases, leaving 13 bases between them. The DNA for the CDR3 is TGCGCCAGCAGCCAAGGATATAGACTGGGGACCCAGTACTTC. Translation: CASSQGYRLGTQYF.

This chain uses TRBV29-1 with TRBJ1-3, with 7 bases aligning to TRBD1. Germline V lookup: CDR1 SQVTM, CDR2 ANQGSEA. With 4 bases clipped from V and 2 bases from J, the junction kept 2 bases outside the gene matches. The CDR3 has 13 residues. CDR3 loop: CSVAGGAGNTIYF. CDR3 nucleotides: TGCAGCGTTGCAGGGGGTGCTGGAAACACCATATATTTT.

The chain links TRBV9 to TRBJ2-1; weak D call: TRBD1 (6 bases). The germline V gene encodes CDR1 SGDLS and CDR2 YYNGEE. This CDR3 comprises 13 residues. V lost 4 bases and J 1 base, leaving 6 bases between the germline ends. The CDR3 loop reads CASSRGSYNEQFF. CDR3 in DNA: TGTGCCAGCAGCAGGGGGTCCTACAATGAGCAGTTCTTC.

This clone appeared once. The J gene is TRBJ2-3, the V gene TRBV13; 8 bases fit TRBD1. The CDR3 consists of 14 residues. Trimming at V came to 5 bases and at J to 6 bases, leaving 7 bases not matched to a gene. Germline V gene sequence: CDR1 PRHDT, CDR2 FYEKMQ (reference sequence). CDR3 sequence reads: CASSPLTGVDTQYF. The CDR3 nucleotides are TGTGCCAGCAGCCCCCTGACAGGGGTGGATACGCAGTATTTT. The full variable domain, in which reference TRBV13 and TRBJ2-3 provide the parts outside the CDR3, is AAGVIQSPRHLIKEKRETATLKCYPIPRHDTVYWYQQGPGQDPQFLISFYEKMQSDKGSIPDRFSAQQFSDYHSELNMSSLELGDSALYFCASSPLTGVDTQYFGPGTRLTVL.